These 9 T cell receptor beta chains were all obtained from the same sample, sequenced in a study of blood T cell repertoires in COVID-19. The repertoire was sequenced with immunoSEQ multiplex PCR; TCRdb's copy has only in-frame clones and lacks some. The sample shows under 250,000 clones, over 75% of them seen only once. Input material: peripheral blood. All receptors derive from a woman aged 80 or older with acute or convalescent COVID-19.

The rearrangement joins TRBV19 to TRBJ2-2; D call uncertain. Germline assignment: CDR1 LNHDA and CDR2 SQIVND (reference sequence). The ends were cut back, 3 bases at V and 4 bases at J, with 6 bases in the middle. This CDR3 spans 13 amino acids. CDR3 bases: TGTGCCAGTAGTATCTTTCCCACCGGGGAGCTGTTTTTT. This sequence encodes CASSIFPTGELFF.

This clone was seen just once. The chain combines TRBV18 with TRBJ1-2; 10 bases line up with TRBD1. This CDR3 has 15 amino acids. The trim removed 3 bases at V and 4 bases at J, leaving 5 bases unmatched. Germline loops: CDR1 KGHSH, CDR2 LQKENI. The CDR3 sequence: CASSPQTGGVYGYTF. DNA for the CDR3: TGTGCCAGCTCACCTCAGACAGGGGGCGTCTATGGCTACACCTTC.

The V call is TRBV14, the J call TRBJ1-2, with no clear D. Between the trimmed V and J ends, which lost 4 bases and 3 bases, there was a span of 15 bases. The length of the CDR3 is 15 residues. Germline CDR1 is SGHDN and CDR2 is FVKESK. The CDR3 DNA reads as TGTGCCAGCAGCCCCTTAGCCGGATCTTACTATGGCTACACCTTC. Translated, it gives CASSPLAGSYYGYTF.

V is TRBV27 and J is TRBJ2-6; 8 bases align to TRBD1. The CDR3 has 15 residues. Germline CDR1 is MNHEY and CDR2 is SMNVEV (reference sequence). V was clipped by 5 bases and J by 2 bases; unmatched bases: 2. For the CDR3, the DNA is TGTGCCAGCAGTGCGGACAGGGCTGGGGCCAACGTCCTGACTTTC. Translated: CASSADRAGANVLTF.

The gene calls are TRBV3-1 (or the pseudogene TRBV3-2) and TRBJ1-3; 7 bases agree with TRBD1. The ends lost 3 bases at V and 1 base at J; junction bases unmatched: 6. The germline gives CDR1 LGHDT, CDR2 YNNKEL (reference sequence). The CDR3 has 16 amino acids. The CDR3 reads CASSQTGQLSGNTIYF. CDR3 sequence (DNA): TGTGCCAGCAGCCAGACGGGACAGCTATCTGGAAACACCATATATTTT.

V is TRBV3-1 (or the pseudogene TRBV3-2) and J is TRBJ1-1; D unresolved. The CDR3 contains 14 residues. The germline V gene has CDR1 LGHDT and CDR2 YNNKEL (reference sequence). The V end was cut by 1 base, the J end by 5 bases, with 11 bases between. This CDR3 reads CASSQVARRTEAFF. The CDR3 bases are TGTGCCAGCAGCCAAGTCGCGAGGCGTACTGAAGCTTTCTTT.

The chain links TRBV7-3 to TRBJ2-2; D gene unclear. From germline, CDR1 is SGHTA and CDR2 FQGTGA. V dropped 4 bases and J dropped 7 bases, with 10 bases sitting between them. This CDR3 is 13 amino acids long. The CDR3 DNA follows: TGTGCCAGCAGCTCGACTGTTGGCGGGGAGCTGTTTTTT. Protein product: CASSSTVGGELFF.

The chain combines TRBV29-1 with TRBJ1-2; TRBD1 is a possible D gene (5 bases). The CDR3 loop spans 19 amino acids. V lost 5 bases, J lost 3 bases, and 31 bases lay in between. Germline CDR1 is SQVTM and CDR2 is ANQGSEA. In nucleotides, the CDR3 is TGCAGCGTTTATTTATTTGGCGAGACAAAGGGGTTTAACTACTATGGCTACACCTTC. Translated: CSVYLFGETKGFNYYGYTF.

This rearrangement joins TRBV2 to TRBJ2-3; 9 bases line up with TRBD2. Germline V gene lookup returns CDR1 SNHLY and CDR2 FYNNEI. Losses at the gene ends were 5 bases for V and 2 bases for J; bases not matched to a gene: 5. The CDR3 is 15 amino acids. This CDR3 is CASSLAGVFTDTQYF. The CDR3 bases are TGTGCCAGCAGTTTAGCGGGGGTTTTCACAGATACGCAGTATTTT.